This T cell receptor beta chain comes out of a study of blood T cell repertoires in COVID-19. Study context: Researchers got acute and convalescent COVID-19 samples from the United States, Italy and Spain.

This clone was seen once. The CDR3 is 17 residues long. The germline CDR1 and CDR2 sequences are SEHNR and FQNEAQ (reference sequence). J gave up 5 bases and V 5 bases, and 10 bases lay outside the gene matches. In the original processing: Reference gene primer amplification yielded estimated nucleated cell counts. Profiling relied on immunoSEQ multiplex PCR, and the TCRdb table lists in-frame clones only, not all of them. The D gene and trimming were derived from the DNA, and the V and J assignments and clone size from that table. The sample has tens of thousands of clones; roughly 81% are singletons. Seattle's cohort entered during active infection and was followed longitudinally.

The sequence derives from a man older than 75 with COVID-19, enrolled during active disease. The V and J genes are TRBV7-9 and TRBJ2-5, with 14 bases that match TRBD2. Sequencing was performed on peripheral blood. The CDR3 region is CASSPTSGRGRMETQYF. DNA for the CDR3: TGTGCCAGCAGCCCGACTAGCGGGAGGGGCCGGATGGAGACCCAGTACTTC.